The T cell receptor (beta chain) described here comes from a study of cytomegalovirus exposure and HLA in healthy donors. It was with 60 Vbeta and 13 Jbeta primers that the PCR ran. Produced via immunoSEQ multiplex PCR; TCRdb's table is partial and in-frame only. This sample has some 150,000 clones, with 65% to 80% found just once. The V gene's germline CDR1 is MNHEY and CDR2 SVGAGI. This CDR3 is 15 amino acids long. Deletions cut 6 bases from V and 1 base from J, with 12 bases between. Sequences were obtained from PBMCs. This clonotype was obtained from a man aged 35 to 55 in good health and CMV-seronegative. The chain couples TRBV6-5 to TRBJ2-2; the D gene is possibly TRBD1 (5 bases). The CDR3 DNA follows: TGTGCCAGCAGCCTCCGGACACAGAACACCGGGGAGCTGTTTTTT. Amino acids: CASSLRTQNTGELFF.